The 22 T cell receptor beta chains in this list originate from one sample, sequenced in a study of T-cell memory formation after mild COVID-19. TCRdb re-called the 5' RACE reads with MiXCR, one entry per CDR3 protein. The data contain under 350,000 distinct CDR3 sequences, roughly 17% of them seen just once; the ten biggest clones take up approximately 23%. Sequencing was performed on PBMCs or a T cell subset sorted from them (not recorded which). These receptors all stem from a man younger than 35 who had mild COVID-19 (a few samples of this study predate the infection). Cell type and time point are not known.

Concerning this clonotype itself: A much larger clone lies a single base off, so this may be a read error. It is likely a read error, because the conserved phenylalanine at the end of the CDR3 is missing. The chain employs TRBV5-1 and TRBJ2-1; D unresolved. V lost 2 bases to trimming and J lost 13 bases, with 13 bases between them. The CDR3 is 12 residues long. Germline CDR1 SGHRS, CDR2 YFSETQ. The CDR3 is CASSFLSDQQFS. CDR3 sequence (DNA): TGCGCCAGCAGCTTCCTCAGTGATCAACAGTTCTCC.

This clonotype was seen ten or more times. The chain employs TRBV4-3 and TRBJ2-7; D is unclear. The germline V gene encodes CDR1 LGHNA and CDR2 YSLEER. The CDR3 covers 15 residues. The ends were cut back, 0 bases at V and 0 bases at J, with 9 bases in the middle. In DNA, the CDR3 is TGCGCCAGCAGCCAAGACCCCAGTAGCTCCTACGAGCAGTACTTC. Protein product: CASSQDPSSSYEQYF.

The chain employs TRBV5-4 and TRBJ1-1, with D perhaps TRBD1 (5 bases). The CDR3 has 14 amino acids. Germline-derived CDR1 and CDR2 are SGHNT and YYREEE (reference sequence). The V end was cut by 3 bases, the J end by 5 bases, with 14 bases between. CDR3 loop: CASSSGTSGTEAFF. The CDR3 DNA is TGTGCCAGCAGCTCCGGGACCTCAGGGACTGAAGCTTTCTTT.

This clonotype was seen at least ten times. CDR3 in DNA: TGCGCCAGCAGCTTGACAGGGAGATCCACAGATACGCAGTATTTT. Residues: CASSLTGRSTDTQYF. This chain links TRBV5-1 with TRBJ2-3, with TRBD1 as a possible D gene (6 bases). CDR3 length: 15 amino acids. CDR1 is SGHRS, CDR2 YFSETQ, per germline. V was cut by 1 base and J by 2 bases, with 11 bases left in between. Based on the CDR3 plus reference TRBV5-1 and TRBJ2-3, the full variable domain is KAGVTQTPRYLIKTRGQQVTLSCSPISGHRSVSWYQQTPGQGLQFLFEYFSETQRNKGNFPGRFSGRQFSNSRSEMNVSTLELGDSALYLCASSLTGRSTDTQYFGPGTRLTVL.

This clonotype has a count of ten or more. The genes are TRBV7-8 and TRBJ2-3, with 10 bases lining up with TRBD2. Trimming at V came to 8 bases and at J to 4 bases, leaving 3 bases not matched to a gene. This CDR3 contains 13 residues. CDR1 and CDR2 (germline): SGHVS, FQNEAQ. Written as DNA, the CDR3 is TGTGCCAGCCGGCTAGCGGGGGCAGATACGCAGTATTTT. Protein product: CASRLAGADTQYF. Variable domain in full (rest from reference TRBV7-8 and TRBJ2-3): GAGVSQSPRYKVAKRGQDVALRCDPISGHVSLFWYQQALGQGPEFLTYFQNEAQLDKSGLPSDRFFAERPEGSVSTLKIQRTQQEDSAVYLCASRLAGADTQYFGPGTRLTVL.

This clonotype was detected a few times. The CDR3 reads CAIKGGRVDTQYF. The CDR3 DNA reads TGTGCCATCAAAGGGGGACGGGTAGATACGCAGTATTTT. The rearrangement joins TRBV10-3 to TRBJ2-3; D possibly corresponds to TRBD1 (6 bases). The CDR3 is 13 residues long. Germline assignment: CDR1 ENHRY and CDR2 SYGVKD. Trimming pared 7 bases from V and 5 bases from J, leaving 13 bases between.

The chain carries TRBV4-1 and TRBJ1-2, with D possibly matching TRBD1 (6 bases). Germline CDR1 reads MGHRA; CDR2 reads YSYEKL. CDR3 length: 15 amino acids. The V and J ends lost 0 bases and 5 bases respectively, with 13 bases between them. The CDR3 nucleotides read TGCGCCAGCAGCCAAGATACGGCAGGGGAATATGGCTACACCTTC. This codes for CASSQDTAGEYGYTF.

The chain has TRBV4-3 and TRBJ1-6; D is unclear. Between the trimmed V and J ends, which lost 1 base and 7 bases, there was a span of 14 bases. Looked up from germline, CDR1 is LGHNA and CDR2 is YSLEER. The CDR3 covers 16 residues. The CDR3: CASSQGPPGSNSPLHF. The CDR3, as DNA: TGCGCCAGCAGCCAAGGTCCCCCGGGCTCCAATTCACCCCTCCACTTT.

This clonotype has only a few counts. The genes are TRBV6-4 and TRBJ2-3; D gene unclear. Germline V CDR1 and CDR2: MRHNA, SNTAGT. The CDR3 is made up of 12 amino acids. The V gene lost 8 bases and the J gene lost 4 bases, with 10 bases spanning the gap. The CDR3 DNA is TGTGCCAGCCCGACGGCGGCAGATACGCAGTATTTT. It is translated as CASPTAADTQYF.

This clonotype was detected only a few times. This rearrangement joins TRBV6-2 or TRBV6-3 to TRBJ1-2, with D unclear. CDR1 MNHEY and CDR2 SVGEGT come from the germline V gene. The CDR3 totals 10 residues. Deletions cut 6 bases from V and 7 bases from J, with 6 bases between. The CDR3 here is CASRPLGYTF. CDR3 DNA sequence: TGTGCCAGCAGGCCTCTTGGCTACACCTTC.

This clonotype came up a few times. V and J are TRBV2 and TRBJ1-3; tentatively, D is TRBD1 (5 bases). The V end lost 6 bases, the J end lost 3 bases, and 21 bases lay between the germline ends. The CDR3 extends over 17 amino acids. Germline V gene lookup returns CDR1 SNHLY and CDR2 FYNNEI. The chain's CDR3 is CASRKLGHQLIGNTIYF. Written as DNA, the CDR3 is TGTGCCAGCAGGAAGTTAGGACACCAGCTAATTGGAAACACCATATATTTT.

J is TRBJ2-5 and V is TRBV18; 15 nucleotides match TRBD2. Germline trimming cut 3 bases from V and 1 base from J; bases unmatched to any gene: 9. CDR1 and CDR2 from the germline V gene are KGHSH and LQKENI. CDR3 length: 19 residues. CDR3: CASSPARTSGRARQETQYF. The CDR3 coding sequence is TGTGCCAGCTCACCTGCTCGGACTAGCGGGAGGGCCCGCCAAGAGACCCAGTACTTC.

The genes are TRBV3-1 and TRBJ2-3; D is unclear. The V gene lost 0 bases and the J gene lost 6 bases, with 13 bases spanning the gap. CDR3 length equals 15 residues. Per germline, CDR1 LGHDT and CDR2 YNNKEL (reference sequence). The CDR3 is CASSQDSKAPDTQYF. CDR3 nucleotide sequence: TGTGCCAGCAGCCAAGATTCGAAGGCTCCCGATACGCAGTATTTT.

The table lists this clonotype with many counts. The chain couples TRBV5-1 to TRBJ2-2; D not certain. The CDR3 length is 16 residues. Trimming pared 2 bases from V and 0 bases from J, leaving 11 bases between. The germline V gene encodes CDR1 SGHRS and CDR2 YFSETQ. CDR3 sequence (DNA): TGCGCCAGCAGCTTAAATGTCCCTCCGAACACCGGGGAGCTGTTTTTT. Its protein is CASSLNVPPNTGELFF.

The chain couples TRBV24-1 to TRBJ1-1, with 7 nucleotides matching TRBD1. The V segment lost 10 bases and the J segment 1 base; nucleotides outside the gene matches: 5. Germline assignment: CDR1 KGHDR and CDR2 SFDVKD. CDR3 length: 13 residues. CDR3: CATRDSQNTEAFF. The CDR3, as DNA: TGTGCCACGAGGGACAGCCAGAACACTGAAGCTTTCTTT.

The sample holds a few counts of this clonotype. The chain couples TRBV7-9 to TRBJ1-4; 9 bases are shared with TRBD1. Per germline, CDR1 SEHNR and CDR2 FQNEAQ (reference sequence). The trim removed 3 bases at V and 8 bases at J, leaving 10 bases unmatched. The CDR3 runs 16 residues. The CDR3 reads CASSLPRQGDTEKLFF. The CDR3, as DNA: TGTGCCAGCAGCTTGCCCCGACAGGGGGACACCGAAAAACTGTTTTTT.

This clonotype showed up many times. V is TRBV6-5 and J is TRBJ2-2; D may correspond to TRBD1 or TRBD2 (5 bases each). The germline V and J ends were trimmed by 0 bases and 5 bases, with 7 bases remaining between them. Germline CDR1 MNHEY, CDR2 SVGAGI. The CDR3 runs to 14 residues. The CDR3 region is CASSYSGETGELFF. CDR3 DNA: TGTGCCAGCAGTTACTCGGGGGAAACCGGGGAGCTGTTTTTT.

V usage is TRBV7-9 and J usage is TRBJ2-7; no firm D call. The CDR3 is 12 amino acids. Trimming stripped 6 bases from V and 6 bases from J, with 12 bases between. Germline CDR1 is SEHNR and CDR2 is FQNEAQ (reference sequence). CDR3 amino acids: CASRNSLSEQYV. The CDR3 bases are TGTGCCAGCAGAAACAGCCTCTCCGAGCAGTACGTC.

This clonotype showed up just a few times. In DNA, the CDR3 is TGTGCCAGCAGTCCGGACAGGGGACATGGCTACACCTTC. This encodes CASSPDRGHGYTF. V is TRBV6-2 or TRBV6-3 and J is TRBJ1-2, with 9 bases aligning to TRBD1. CDR3 length: 13 amino acids. Trimming removed 5 bases from V and 6 bases from J; junction bases left unmatched: 4. Germline loops: CDR1 MNHEY, CDR2 SVGEGT.

The rearrangement links TRBV5-1 to TRBJ1-1; perhaps TRBD1 as D (5 bases). V was trimmed by 3 bases and J by 5 bases, leaving 17 bases between them. Germline values: CDR1 SGHRS, CDR2 YFSETQ. CDR3 size: 15 residues. The CDR3: CASSSGEGGRTEAFF. The CDR3 nucleotides are TGCGCCAGCAGCTCGGGGGAAGGAGGGAGGACTGAAGCTTTCTTT.

In its sample, this clonotype was seen a few times. The CDR3 loop is CAVGTIPASGANVLTF. The CDR3 nucleotides are TGTGCCGTGGGCACGATCCCTGCCTCTGGGGCCAACGTCCTGACTTTC. The chain combines TRBV6-6 with TRBJ2-6; D gene uncertain. Germline assignment: CDR1 MNHNY and CDR2 SVGAGI (reference sequence). Trimming cost V 11 bases and J 0 bases, with 17 bases left between them. The CDR3 is made up of 16 amino acids.

This clonotype was seen a few times. It is unclear where the CDR3 begins or ends on the DNA, so no DNA is shown, and the CDR3 is as TCRdb lists it. This chain uses TRBV7-3 with TRBJ2-2; TRBD2, the table's D call, lacks a check against the DNA. Looked up from germline, CDR1 is SGHTA and CDR2 is FQGTGA. The CDR3 contains 16 residues when both ends are counted. Here the CDR3 reads CASILGLAGTPGSCFF.